The rows below give T cell receptor beta chains drawn from one sample of a study of blood T cells in healthy people across ages. Using its own MiXCR run on the 5' RACE reads, TCRdb lists one record per CDR3 protein. The sample consists of approximately 1.5 million distinct CDR3 sequences, about 32% of them appearing once. Sequencing was carried out using blood. These receptors were collected from a woman aged 25 to 39 in good health. Both conserved end residues are part of each CDR3. D genes are given only for firm matches. A row's size may be missing; if present it is once, few, many or a size class.

abundance	v_gene	j_gene	d_gene	CDR3nt	CDR3aa
.	TRBV4-2	TRBJ2-1	TRBD2	TGTGCCAGCAGCCCCCGTGGGACTACCATATACAATGAGCAGTTCTTC	CASSPRGTTIYNEQFF
.	TRBV6-2/TRBV6-3	TRBJ2-7	TRBD1	TGTGCCAGCAGTTCCTGGACAGGGTACGAGCAGTACTTC	CASSSWTGYEQYF
.	TRBV20-1	TRBJ2-3	TRBD1	TGCAGTGCTAGCCCGTTAACAGGGGTGACAGATACGCAGTATTTT	CSASPLTGVTDTQYF
.	TRBV5-5	TRBJ2-1	TRBD2	TGTGCCAGCAGCTCTCGGACTAGCGGGAGCCGCTGGTTCTTC	CASSSRTSGSRWFF
.	TRBV20-1	TRBJ2-7	.	TGCAGTGCTAGAGATGGTTGGGGATCTAGAGGGGACGAGCAGTACTTC	CSARDGWGSRGDEQYF
few	TRBV5-1	TRBJ2-1	.	TGCGCCAGCAGCACATCGGGTCTCTCCTACAATGAGCAGTTCTTC	CASSTSGLSYNEQFF
.	TRBV6-2/TRBV6-3	TRBJ2-1	TRBD2	TGTGCCACGTGGACTAGCGGGAGTTCTGTTGAGCAGTTCTTC	CATWTSGSSVEQFF
.	TRBV7-9	TRBJ2-5	.	TGTGCCAGCAGCCCCGTGACAAGGGAGACCCAGTACTTC	CASSPVTRETQYF
.	TRBV5-1	TRBJ2-2	.	TGCGCCAGCAGCCGGGGCCCGACCCCCGGGGAGCTGTTTTTT	CASSRGPTPGELFF
.	TRBV15	TRBJ2-5	.	TGTGCCACCAGCCGGCGGGACAATGAGCAGTACTTC	CATSRRDNEQYF
.	TRBV7-3	TRBJ2-1	.	TGTGCCAGTGGCCCCCCCGAGCCCTACAATGAGCAGTTCTTC	CASGPPEPYNEQFF
.	TRBV4-1	TRBJ2-1	.	TGCGCCAGCAGCCAAGCGGCGGCGGACTACAATGAGCAGTTCTTC	CASSQAAADYNEQFF
.	TRBV7-8	TRBJ1-2	TRBD1	TGTGCCAGCAGCTTGATTGGACAGGAGGGAGGCTACACCTTC	CASSLIGQEGGYTF
.	TRBV19	TRBJ2-1	TRBD2	TGTGCCAGTAGTATAGCAAGCGGGAGTCTGGAGCAGTTCTTC	CASSIASGSLEQFF
few	TRBV5-1	TRBJ2-1	.	TGCGCCAGCAGCCTCTTAGCGGATACAAACTACAATGAGCAGTTCTTC	CASSLLADTNYNEQFF
.	TRBV20-1	TRBJ1-1	.	TGCAGTGCTAGACTAGACAGGTGGACTGAAGCTTTCTTT	CSARLDRWTEAFF
few	TRBV6-1	TRBJ2-3	.	TGTGCCAGCAGTGAAGTGGGCATCACAGATACGCAGTATTTT	CASSEVGITDTQYF
once	TRBV13	TRBJ2-2	.	TGTGCCAGCAGCTTAATAGCGAGAGCGAACACCGGGGAGCTGTTTTTT	CASSLIARANTGELFF
.	TRBV29-1	TRBJ2-2	TRBD2	TGCAGCGTTGAATGGCTAGCGGGTCCCGACCCCACCGGGGAGCTGTTTTTT	CSVEWLAGPDPTGELFF
.	TRBV7-3	TRBJ2-3	TRBD1	TGTGCCAGCGCGGGACAGGGGGCAGATACGCAGTATTTT	CASAGQGADTQYF
.	TRBV28	TRBJ2-4	TRBD1	TGTGCCAGCAGCCGCGACAGGGGGCCTCCTCAGTACTTC	CASSRDRGPPQYF
few	TRBV29-1	TRBJ2-1	TRBD2	TGCAGCGTTGAACTACTAGCGGGAGTAGCCAAAAGCTTCTTC	CSVELLAGVAKSFF
few	TRBV27	TRBJ1-2	TRBD1	TGTGCCAGCGGGTTGACAGGGGATGGGAGCTATGGCTACACCTTC	CASGLTGDGSYGYTF
.	TRBV9	TRBJ1-4	.	TGTGCCAGCAGCGTCCTGGGGGACACAGCCCGTGAAAAACTGTTTTTT	CASSVLGDTAREKLFF
.	TRBV20-1	TRBJ1-2	.	TGCAGTGCTAGGCCCCGTATCAGGGTTGGCTATGGCTACACCTTC	CSARPRIRVGYGYTF
few	TRBV28	TRBJ1-5	TRBD1	TGTGCCAGCAGTCCCGGGACAGGCCCGAGTCGGCCCCAGCATTTT	CASSPGTGPSRPQHF
.	TRBV5-1	TRBJ2-7	.	TGCGCCAGCAGCCGCGGGGGACAGGACTACGAGCAGTACTTC	CASSRGGQDYEQYF
.	TRBV10-3	TRBJ2-3	TRBD2	TGTGCCATCAACCTGTCGAGCGGGAGGGGGGGTACGCAGTATTTT	CAINLSSGRGGTQYF